This T cell receptor beta chain was captured by sequencing in a study of read filtering for tumor transcriptome and immune sequencing (dated by TCRdb to the early 2020s). About the investigation overall: The cohort was composed of 17 to 20 male and some 15 female patients, with a mean age of approximately 72 years and an age range of roughly 45 to 80. Using the same bone marrow samples, the study ran both targeted immune repertoire sequencing and bulk whole-transcriptome sequencing and then compared the TCR repertoires from each method. A main aim was a read-filtering strategy for immune repertoire data, specifically whether clonotypes supported by a single read should be removed. By revised international staging, 8 or 9 patients were R-ISS I, about 17 were R-ISS II and over five were R-ISS III. After DNase treatment, whole-transcriptome libraries were prepared using the TruSeq RNA Access Library Prep Kit. TCR-region mapped reads per sample ranged from about 4.05 to 11 million with IR-seq versus only roughly 75 to 1273 with RNA-seq. The research as a whole found: The correlation between IR-seq and RNA-seq shared clonotype proportions rose when single-read clonotypes were removed. In IR-seq, 80% to 85% of clonotypes but 3% to 4.5% of total reads were represented by single-read clonotypes, whereas in RNA-seq, less than 75% of clonotypes and approximately 44% of reads were represented by single-read clonotypes. Compared with RNA-seq, IR-seq captured clonotypes at much greater depth and more reliably, and a smaller IR-seq throughput was enough to identify most of the shared clonotypes. The sorted CD138-negative fraction was a mixed bone marrow immune population, not purified T cells.

In this sample, this clonotype turned up many times. No cognate antigen has been identified for it. Base qualities are not at hand, and no much larger clone is one base apart. Each patient had bone marrow sampled at the time of active disease. Ficoll-Hypaque density gradient centrifugation was used to isolate the bone marrow mononuclear cells. CD138-negative cells were obtained by negative selection after labeling with CD138 magnetic microbeads on a MACS separator, removing myeloma plasma cells. The purity of the isolated cells was checked by flow cytometry with CD138 antibodies on an Attune NxT. Total RNA was extracted with TRIzol reagent and quantified with a NanoDrop spectrophotometer. For each patient, paired RNA-seq and IR-seq were run on the CD138-negative bone marrow sample from that patient. The CDR3 spans 17 residues, from the cysteine through the phenylalanine. The entry retains the CDR3 DNA only, 51 bases that are in frame from base 1. V drops 3 bases and J drops 3 bases, leaving 22 bases in between. As encoded in the germline V gene (reference sequence), CDR1 is DFQATT while CDR2 is SNEGSKA.

TCR libraries were constructed from roughly 380 ng RNA using the Immunoverse kit, and molecular barcoded adaptors covering alpha/delta and beta/gamma chains were employed. TCR library preparation used the same RNA that was used for transcriptome sequencing. TCR libraries were sequenced on an Illumina HiSeq 4000 with 2 x 150 cycles. The study's own analysis went as follows. Using MiXCR, which included quality filtering and error correction, TCR reads were aligned to human V, D, J and C references and then assembled into CDR3 clonotypes. The tcR package in R was used for analysis of clonotype counts and gene usage diversity. Raw mapping reads were checked after the RNA-seq reads had been mapped by STAR aligner version 2.5.3a onto the human GRCh37 genome. IR-seq fastq files were randomly downsampled with Seqtk 1.3 to test the effect of sequencing depth on detected clonotypes. The raw public reads went through TCRdb reprocessing: fastp at Q25, MiXCR clone calling, in-frame beta chains kept. Rows are combined by CDR3 protein, so each entry shows the most common genes and DNA. TCRdb, not the original authors, processed these V and J calls. The sample data list tens of thousands of distinct CDR3 sequences, and around 13% of these were observed just once. Of the sample, under 55% is held by the ten largest clones.

The rearranged segments are TRBV20-1 and TRBJ2-3, with a tentative D call of TRBD1 or TRBD2, each matching 6 bases. The sequence derives from a donor aged 40 or over with multiple myeloma. The sequenced sample consisted of a population of CD138-negative cells sorted from bone marrow. Reading the label with the study, this specimen's cell subset or site is: bone marrow mononuclear cells depleted of CD138+ plasma/myeloma cells by negative magnetic selection. The nucleotides read TGCAGTGCTAGGGGACATAGCGGAGAAGTAAGAACAGATACGCAGTATTTT. The translation is CSARGHSGEVRTDTQYF.